A single sample gave rise to the 2 T cell receptor beta chains below, sequenced in a study of STAT3 mutations in large granular lymphocyte leukemia. These TCRs' antigens remain unknown. Points from the study as a whole: At least one immunodominant TCR beta clonotype appeared in every T-cell large granular lymphocyte leukemia patient.

The protocol was immunoSEQ multiplex PCR, while the TCRdb copy is restricted to in-frame clones and leaves out a portion. The sample contains under 20,000 clones, over 80% of which appear only once. The sample comprised peripheral blood mononuclear cells. These receptors all come from a man between 60 and 75 years old with T-cell large granular lymphocyte leukemia. Some clones in this sample may be carry-over from other donors' samples.

The chain links TRBV7-9 to TRBJ1-5; D is unresolved. Per germline, CDR1 SEHNR and CDR2 FQNEAQ (reference sequence). The germline V and J ends were trimmed by 6 bases and 1 base, with 19 bases remaining between them. The CDR3 covers 17 residues. The CDR3 nucleotides read TGTGCCAGCAGTCTTGGGGAGTCCAGTGGGAGCAATCAGCCCCAGCATTTT. It translates to CASSLGESSGSNQPQHF. Looking up the rest from reference TRBV7-9 and TRBJ1-5 gives the full variable domain: DTGVSQNPRHKITKRGQNVTFRCDPISEHNRLYWYRQTLGQGPEFLTYFQNEAQLEKSRLLSDRFSAERPKGSFSTLEIQRTEQGDSAMYLCASSLGESSGSNQPQHFGDGTRLSIL.

This clone has just one count. The chain is built from TRBV30 and TRBJ2-5, with 7 bases fitting TRBD2. The germline CDR1 and CDR2 sequences are GTSNPN and SVGIG (reference sequence). The V segment lost 2 bases and the J segment 0 bases; nucleotides outside the gene matches: 3. This CDR3 contains 14 residues. The CDR3 DNA sequence: TGTGCCTGGAGTAAGACTAGCTACCAAGAGACCCAGTACTTC. Protein product: CAWSKTSYQETQYF.